These T cell receptor beta chains were read from a single sample in a study of T cell repertoires in cytomegalovirus infection. In TCRdb, the reads were re-called with MiXCR into one record per CDR3 protein. Of approximately 240,000 distinct CDR3 sequences listed, over 9% were seen once; the top ten hold about 1.5%. Sequences were obtained from PBMCs. The origin of the receptors is a human donor in good health (CMV status not recorded). Some clones in this sample may be carry-over from other donors' samples. The CDR3 runs from the conserved cysteine through the conserved F or W. Fields, in order: CDR3 protein, CDR3 DNA, J gene, clone size, D gene, V gene. A D gene is named only where the DNA matches it firmly. Not all rows give a size; the values are once, few, many and, for expanded clones, a class.

CDR3: CASSAHRGSGANVLTF
DNA: TGTGCCAGCAGTGCACACAGGGGTTCTGGGGCCAACGTCCTGACTTTC
J: TRBJ2-6
size: .
D: TRBD1
V: TRBV25-1

CDR3: CSVERTRDNEQFF
DNA: TGCAGCGTTGAAAGGACTAGGGATAATGAGCAGTTCTTC
J: TRBJ2-1
size: .
D: TRBD2
V: TRBV29-1

CDR3: CSAVAGIGELFF
DNA: TGCAGTGCCGTAGCGGGGATAGGGGAGCTGTTTTTT
J: TRBJ2-2
size: few
D: TRBD2
V: TRBV20-1

CDR3: CASSNPDRGEGYEQYF
DNA: TGTGCCAGCAGCAACCCTGACAGGGGGGAAGGATACGAGCAGTACTTC
J: TRBJ2-7
size: many
D: TRBD1
V: TRBV7-6

CDR3: CASSLDRTGAYEQYF
DNA: TGTGCCAGCAGCTTAGACCGAACAGGGGCCTACGAGCAGTACTTC
J: TRBJ2-7
size: few
D: TRBD1
V: TRBV7-8

CDR3: CASSLAAGTGATQYF
DNA: TGTGCCAGCAGCTTAGCGGCGGGAACAGGCGCGACCCAGTACTTC
J: TRBJ2-5
size: many
D: .
V: TRBV7-9

CDR3: CASSPQTMNTEAFF
DNA: TGTGCCAGCTCACCACAGACCATGAACACTGAAGCTTTCTTT
J: TRBJ1-1
size: .
D: .
V: TRBV18

CDR3: CASSQKGGTEAFF
DNA: TGTGCCAGCAGCCAGAAGGGGGGGACTGAAGCTTTCTTT
J: TRBJ1-1
size: .
D: .
V: TRBV14

CDR3: CASSPFWGNEQFF
DNA: TGTGCCAGCAGCCCCTTCTGGGGAAATGAGCAGTTCTTC
J: TRBJ2-1
size: few
D: .
V: TRBV27

CDR3: CASTPAAATDTQYF
DNA: TGTGCCAGCACCCCGGCCGCAGCTACAGATACGCAGTATTTT
J: TRBJ2-3
size: many
D: .
V: TRBV6-6

CDR3: CASSFPDHSLEAFF
DNA: TGTGCCAGCAGTTTTCCCGATCACAGCCTTGAAGCTTTCTTT
J: TRBJ1-1
size: .
D: .
V: TRBV12-3/TRBV12-4

CDR3: CASSQPKWRSMGQETQYF
DNA: TGTGCCAGCAGCCAACCTAAATGGAGGTCCATGGGGCAAGAGACCCAGTACTTC
J: TRBJ2-5
size: many
D: .
V: TRBV14

CDR3: CASSLGGQGQETQYF
DNA: TGTGCCAGCAGCTTAGGGGGGCAGGGGCAAGAGACCCAGTACTTC
J: TRBJ2-5
size: many
D: .
V: TRBV7-2

CDR3: CATSDPGPNQPQHF
DNA: TGTGCCACCAGTGACCCCGGGCCGAATCAGCCCCAGCATTTT
J: TRBJ1-5
size: few
D: .
V: TRBV24-1

CDR3: CASSLRLHEQFF
DNA: TGTGCCAGCAGTTTGCGACTTCATGAGCAGTTCTTC
J: TRBJ2-1
size: .
D: .
V: TRBV28

CDR3: CAISPTSGRNPYEQYF
DNA: TGTGCCATCAGTCCTACTAGCGGCCGAAATCCCTACGAGCAGTACTTC
J: TRBJ2-7
size: many
D: TRBD2
V: TRBV10-3

CDR3: CSLIQGAAYNEQFF
DNA: TGCAGCCTTATACAGGGGGCGGCCTACAATGAGCAGTTCTTC
J: TRBJ2-1
size: .
D: TRBD1
V: TRBV29-1

CDR3: CASSLRPKYGTQYF
DNA: TGTGCCAGCAGCCTGCGGCCAAAATATGGGACCCAGTACTTC
J: TRBJ2-5
size: many
D: .
V: TRBV12-3/TRBV12-4

CDR3: CASRTVSGNTIYF
DNA: TGTGCCAGTCGGACAGTCTCTGGAAACACCATATATTTT
J: TRBJ1-3
size: .
D: .
V: TRBV19

CDR3: CASSLDQGAEAFF
DNA: TGTGCCAGCAGCTTAGACCAGGGGGCTGAAGCTTTCTTT
J: TRBJ1-1
size: many
D: TRBD1
V: TRBV7-2

CDR3: CSAQGTAPNYGYTF
DNA: TGCAGCGCCCAGGGGACAGCACCTAACTATGGCTACACCTTC
J: TRBJ1-2
size: few
D: TRBD1
V: TRBV29-1

CDR3: CASSARTGSGYTF
DNA: TGTGCCAGCAGTGCCCGGACAGGGAGTGGCTACACCTTC
J: TRBJ1-2
size: many
D: TRBD1
V: TRBV6-5

CDR3: CASSFSKQGKGTEAFF
DNA: TGTGCCAGCAGTTTTTCGAAACAGGGGAAGGGGACTGAAGCTTTCTTT
J: TRBJ1-1
size: many
D: TRBD1
V: TRBV28

CDR3: CASSLVTASYGYTF
DNA: TGTGCCAGCAGCTTAGTTACAGCCTCCTATGGCTACACCTTC
J: TRBJ1-2
size: many
D: .
V: TRBV7-2

CDR3: CASSLGTQDRFSYEQYF
DNA: TGTGCCAGCAGCTTAGGGACTCAGGACAGGTTCTCCTACGAGCAGTACTTC
J: TRBJ2-7
size: many
D: TRBD1
V: TRBV7-2

CDR3: CASGSGRDPTDTQYF
DNA: TGTGCCAGCGGGTCGGGACGGGACCCCACAGATACGCAGTATTTT
J: TRBJ2-3
size: many
D: .
V: TRBV7-2

CDR3: CASSSWDSNYEQYF
DNA: TGTGCCAGCAGCTCGTGGGACAGCAACTACGAGCAGTACTTC
J: TRBJ2-7
size: many
D: TRBD1
V: TRBV11-1

CDR3: CASSLRTDLNTEAFF
DNA: TGTGCCAGCAGTCTAAGGACAGACCTGAACACTGAAGCTTTCTTT
J: TRBJ1-1
size: .
D: .
V: TRBV12-3/TRBV12-4

CDR3: CASSKSLNGETQYF
DNA: TGTGCCAGCAGCAAAAGCCTGAACGGAGAGACCCAGTACTTC
J: TRBJ2-5
size: many
D: .
V: TRBV7-8